The subject of this entry is one T cell receptor beta chain. Its target is unknown. Genomic DNA served as template for TCR beta VDJ and CDR3 profiling. Each CDR3 protein is one row after TCRdb ran MiXCR on the reads. The sample contains 450,000 to 550,000 distinct CDR3 sequences, around 32% of which appear only once. For sequencing, patients were chosen who had shown expansion of CD8+CD57+ cells by flow cytometry. By the time of blood sampling, patients had still received no therapy. The data are from a study of CD8+CD57+ T cells in acquired aplastic anemia. Study summary: DNA per sorted CD4+ or CD8+ sample ranged 0.2 to 27.4 ug, averaging roughly 3.5 ug.

The study's findings and limits: Patients showed no significant difference from controls in CD8+ Simpson's diversity. Sharing between patients and controls was observed for about 27 CD8+ CDR3 sequences.

Sequenced material: sorted CD4+, CD8+, or CD8+CD57+ T cells (not recorded which) from PBMCs. The sequence was obtained from a human donor with aplastic anemia.

DNA for the CDR3: TGTGCCAGCTCACCACTCCAGGACTCCTACGAGCAGTACTTC. It codes for CASSPLQDSYEQYF. The rearrangement uses TRBV18 and TRBJ2-7; D is ambiguous. This CDR3 has 14 amino acids. The germline CDR1 and CDR2 sequences are KGHSH and LQKENI. The V and J ends lost 1 base and 0 bases respectively, with 7 bases between them.